The 8 T cell receptor beta chains presented below share a single source sample, sequenced in a study of cytomegalovirus exposure and HLA in healthy donors (dated by TCRdb to about 2017). Receptor amplification or capture employed the immunoSEQ multiplex PCR assay. For the multiplex PCR, a mixture combining 60 forward primers for TCR Vbeta segments and 13 reverse primers for TCR Jbeta segments was used. The immuneACCESS repertoire file appears here via TCRdb, limited to in-frame rearrangements. These files lack a portion of the clones; in checked studies, under half of the deficit traces to unresolved V genes, and the cause of the others is not known. This sample's records show approximately 140,000 clones. The ten largest clones capture 2% to 2.5% of the sample. Sequenced: PBMCs. These TCRs come from a young woman in good health and CMV-seronegative.

The chain combines TRBV7-9 with TRBJ1-2; TRBD1 matches 7 bases. CDR1 is SEHNR and CDR2 is FQNEAQ in the germline V gene (reference sequence). The CDR3 has 15 amino acids. J gave up 2 bases and V 5 bases, and 8 bases lay outside the gene matches. Here the CDR3 reads CASSPMTGLNYGYTF. The CDR3 nucleotides are TGTGCCAGCAGCCCAATGACAGGGCTGAACTATGGCTACACCTTC.

This rearrangement joins TRBV11-3 to TRBJ1-6; TRBD1 might be the D (5 bases). Per germline, CDR1 SGHNT and CDR2 YENEEA. V was trimmed by 4 bases and J by 9 bases, leaving 13 bases between them. CDR3 length: 14 amino acids. The CDR3 bases are TGTGCCAGCAGCTCACGAGGGACTGCTTCACCCCTCCACTTT. Its protein product is CASSSRGTASPLHF. Supplemented by reference TRBV11-3 and TRBJ1-6, the full variable domain reads EAGVVQSPRYKIIEKKQPVAFWCNPISGHNTLYWYLQNLGQGPELLIRYENEEAVDDSQLPKDRFSAERLKGVDSTLKIQPAELGDSAVYLCASSSRGTASPLHFGNGTRLTVT.

The chain is built from TRBV5-4 and TRBJ1-2, with 9 bases fitting TRBD1. The CDR3 loop spans 15 amino acids. After removal of 0 bases from V and 6 bases from J, the junction contained 6 bases not matched to a gene. Germline V gives CDR1 SGHNT, CDR2 YYREEE (reference sequence). CDR3 DNA sequence: TGTGCCAGCAGCTTGGGCAGGACAGGGGTCAATGGCTACACCTTC. It codes for CASSLGRTGVNGYTF.

V usage is TRBV21-1 and J usage is TRBJ2-7; the tabulated D call, TRBD2, remains unverified against the DNA. TRBV21-1 is an annotated pseudogene. This CDR3 contains 15 residues. The DNA for the CDR3 is TGTGCCAGCAGCAGTTGGCGGGCAAGCTCCTACGAGCAGTACGTC. Its translation: CASSSWRASSYEQYV.

This chain uses TRBV5-6 with TRBJ2-1; no firm D call. CDR1 and CDR2 (germline): SGHDT, YYEEEE. Trimming removed 3 bases from V and 4 bases from J, with 11 bases in between. The CDR3 covers 14 residues. CDR3 DNA sequence: TGTGCCAGCAGCTATGGCGGCAGATACAATGAGCAGTTCTTC. It encodes CASSYGGRYNEQFF.

The chain combines TRBV4-1 with TRBJ2-2, with 7 bases matching TRBD1. In germline, CDR1 is MGHRA, CDR2 YSYEKL. The CDR3 runs 16 residues. With V trimmed by 4 bases and J by 7 bases, 12 bases remained unmatched. Written as DNA, the CDR3 is TGCGCCAGCAGCCTAAGGGGGAAGGGGGCGGACGGGGAGCTGTTTTTT. Its protein is CASSLRGKGADGELFF.

The CDR3 nucleotides read TGTGCCAGCAGACCGGACAGGGGGGTAGAAAAACTGTTTTTT. Residues: CASRPDRGVEKLFF. V and J are TRBV2 and TRBJ1-4; 10 bases fit TRBD1. The CDR3 has 14 residues. Germline V CDR1 and CDR2: SNHLY, FYNNEI. The J segment lost 8 bases and the V segment lost 6 bases, leaving 6 bases of the junction unmatched. The variable domain in full, completed from reference TRBV2 and TRBJ1-4, reads EPEVTQTPSHQVTQMGQEVILRCVPISNHLYFYWYRQILGQKVEFLVSFYNNEISEKSEIFDDQFSVERPDGSNFTLKIRSTKLEDSAMYFCASRPDRGVEKLFFGSGTQLSVL.

The gene calls are TRBV9 and TRBJ2-2; tentatively, D is TRBD1 (5 bases). The CDR3 has 18 residues. V lost 0 bases and J 0 bases, leaving 15 bases between the germline ends. From germline, CDR1 is SGDLS and CDR2 YYNGEE. Here the CDR3 reads CASSVVPLDSSNTGELFF. The CDR3 DNA follows: TGTGCCAGCAGCGTAGTACCCCTTGACAGCTCGAACACCGGGGAGCTGTTTTTT.